Listed below are T cell receptor beta chains from one sample, sequenced in a study of response to subunit inactivated influenza vaccine. Each CDR3 protein is one row after TCRdb ran MiXCR on the RT-PCR reads. The data hold hundreds of thousands of distinct CDR3 sequences, with over 20% observed a single time. The sequences come from PBMCs from blood, collected around 22 months after vaccination. These receptors all come from a man between 50 and 75 years old who received an inactivated influenza vaccine. CDR3s include the opening cysteine and the closing phenylalanine or tryptophan. D genes are given only for firm matches. Size is omitted from some rows. Given values are once, few, many or a class for expanded clones.

cdr3_nt cdr3_aa j_call v_call clone_size d_call
. CASSSSVSTGELFF TRBJ2-2 TRBV5-1 many .
TGTGCCAGCAGGGTATCAGCTCAGCCCCAGCATTTT CASRVSAQPQHF TRBJ1-5 TRBV28 few .
TGTGCCAGCAGTGAGTGGTCCGGCACCCCGCAAGAGACCCAGTACTTC CASSEWSGTPQETQYF TRBJ2-5 TRBV6-1 few .
TGCAGTGCCGATAACAGGGTTGCGACCAAAAACATTCAGTACTTC CSADNRVATKNIQYF TRBJ2-4 TRBV20-1 . .
TGTGCCAGCAGCTTAGCCGGTAGGCCACTAGCGGGAGAGTACAATGAGCAGTTCTTC CASSLAGRPLAGEYNEQFF TRBJ2-1 TRBV11-1 few TRBD2
TGTGCCAGCAGCTTAGGTTCTGGGGAGACCCAGTACTTC CASSLGSGETQYF TRBJ2-5 TRBV7-2 . .
TGTGCCAGCAGTTTCTCTTCCGGGACAGGGATCACCCTAGGGAACACTGAAGCTTTCTTT CASSFSSGTGITLGNTEAFF TRBJ1-1 TRBV6-2/TRBV6-3 few TRBD1
TGCAGTGCTAGAAGGGGAACGGTGAGCAATCAGCCCCAGCATTTT CSARRGTVSNQPQHF TRBJ1-5 TRBV20-1 few .
TGCGCCAGCAGCTTGGTAAGGCCGGCCCAGGGAGAGCAGTACTTC CASSLVRPAQGEQYF TRBJ2-7 TRBV5-1 once .
TGTGCCAGCAGAGGACGAGGGCAAGAGACCCAGTACTTC CASRGRGQETQYF TRBJ2-5 TRBV6-1 few .
TGTGCCAGCAGCTTATTGCAACAGGGAAGTTCACCCCTCCACTTT CASSLLQQGSSPLHF TRBJ1-6 TRBV7-2 few .
TGTGCCAGCAGCTTAACCCGGGCTAGCGGGAGGGTGTCCTACAATGAGCAGTTCTTC CASSLTRASGRVSYNEQFF TRBJ2-1 TRBV7-3 . TRBD2
TGTGCCAGCAGTCAAGGGGGGGATCTCTATGGCTACACCTTC CASSQGGDLYGYTF TRBJ1-2 TRBV12-3/TRBV12-4 . .
TGTGCCAGCAGCTTCCAGGGAGGGTCAGGCACTGAAGCTTTCTTT CASSFQGGSGTEAFF TRBJ1-1 TRBV5-4 . .
TGTGCCAGCAGTTACGAGGGAAATCAGCCCCAGCATTTT CASSYEGNQPQHF TRBJ1-5 TRBV12-3/TRBV12-4 many .
TGCAGTGCTAGATCCAGGGCCAAAAACATTCAGTACTTC CSARSRAKNIQYF TRBJ2-4 TRBV20-1 few .
TGCGCCAGCAGCCCCAACTCCGGGACAGGAGGAGGCTACACCTTC CASSPNSGTGGGYTF TRBJ1-2 TRBV5-1 . TRBD1
TGTGCCAGCAGCCCGAGAGACAGGGGAAACACTGAAGCTTTCTTT CASSPRDRGNTEAFF TRBJ1-1 TRBV6-1 few TRBD1
TGCAGCGCGGGGCCCTACAATGAGCAGTTCTTC CSAGPYNEQFF TRBJ2-1 TRBV29-1 . .
TGTGCCAGCAGCTCCAACCAAGGGGGGCTTCGGAACGAGCAGTACTTC CASSSNQGGLRNEQYF TRBJ2-7 TRBV7-2 . .
TGCGCCAGCAGCCAGGAACATAACAGGGCTCGTGGGGCTTTCTTT CASSQEHNRARGAFF TRBJ1-1 TRBV4-3 . .
TGCAGTGCGCTCAACCGGGACTCAAATAAGGGGACCTATGGCTACACCTTC CSALNRDSNKGTYGYTF TRBJ1-2 TRBV20-1 many .
TGCAGCGTTCTTCACAATGAAAAACTGTTTTTT CSVLHNEKLFF TRBJ1-4 TRBV29-1 . .
TGTGCCAGCAGCGAACATGGGACTAGCGGAGATACGCAGTATTTT CASSEHGTSGDTQYF TRBJ2-3 TRBV9 few TRBD2
TGTGCCAGCAGCCAAGGACAGGACCGCTACGAAGAGACCCAGTACTTC CASSQGQDRYEETQYF TRBJ2-5 TRBV4-2 . .
TGCAGTGCTAGGCCGTGGGGGGGCCCCACCGGGGAGCTGTTTTTT CSARPWGGPTGELFF TRBJ2-2 TRBV20-1 . .
TGTGCCAGCAGTTTGGTATTATGGGCGGGACAGATAATCCAAGAGACCCAGTACTTC CASSLVLWAGQIIQETQYF TRBJ2-5 TRBV2 . .
TGTGCCAGCAGTTATCCGGCAGATGAGCAGTACTTC CASSYPADEQYF TRBJ2-7 TRBV6-9 . .
TGTGCCAGCGGTCAGGGTCCCTCTGGAAACACCATATATTTT CASGQGPSGNTIYF TRBJ1-3 TRBV12-3/TRBV12-4 few .
TGCGCCAGCAGCTCATCGACAGGGAACACTGAAGCTTTCTTT CASSSSTGNTEAFF TRBJ1-1 TRBV5-1 many .
TGTGCCAGCAGGGTATGGGACAGCATGAACACTGAAGCTTTCTTT CASRVWDSMNTEAFF TRBJ1-1 TRBV6-4 . TRBD1
TGCGCCAGCAGCTGGGCGGGTGTCTCTGGAAACACCATATATTTT CASSWAGVSGNTIYF TRBJ1-3 TRBV4-1 . .
TGTGCCAGCAGCCCTTTTCAGGGTTCTAACTATGGCTACACCTTC CASSPFQGSNYGYTF TRBJ1-2 TRBV3-1 . .
TGTGCCAGCAGCCCCGGACTCTACACTGAAGCTTTCTTT CASSPGLYTEAFF TRBJ1-1 TRBV6-1 many .
TGTGCCAGCAGTTCCTACCCCGAAAACAGGGCGGCCGCTTTCTTT CASSSYPENRAAAFF TRBJ1-1 TRBV6-5 few .
TGCGCCAGCAGCTTGGGGGGTCTCGGCTCTGGAAACACCATATATTTT CASSLGGLGSGNTIYF TRBJ1-3 TRBV5-1 . .
TGTGCCAGCAGTACAACTCGACAGGGGGGAGGTGGCTACACCTTC CASSTTRQGGGGYTF TRBJ1-2 TRBV12-3/TRBV12-4 many TRBD1
TGCAGCGTCCTCAGACTAGCGGGAGGGTTCGATGAGCAGTTCTTC CSVLRLAGGFDEQFF TRBJ2-1 TRBV29-1 . TRBD2
TGTGCCAGCAGGATCGATACCACCGGGGAGCTGTTTTTT CASRIDTTGELFF TRBJ2-2 TRBV6-1 . .
TGTGCCAGCAGTTTAGAGGGGACGGACTACGAGCAGTACTTC CASSLEGTDYEQYF TRBJ2-7 TRBV12-3/TRBV12-4 . .
TGTGCCAGCAGCCCCGGACAGGGAACGAATTCACCCCTCCACTTT CASSPGQGTNSPLHF TRBJ1-6 TRBV4-2 . TRBD1
TGTGCCAGCAGCAAAAATGACGGGAGCTCCTACAATGAGCAGTTCTTC CASSKNDGSSYNEQFF TRBJ2-1 TRBV11-2 few .
TGTGCCAGCAGTCTACCGGGACCCGGAAACACCATATATTTT CASSLPGPGNTIYF TRBJ1-3 TRBV28 . .
TGCAGCGTTGGGGAGTTTGGGGATGAAGCTTTCTTT CSVGEFGDEAFF TRBJ1-1 TRBV29-1 few .
TGTGCCATCAGAGGGACAGACAACACCGGGGAGCTGTTTTTT CAIRGTDNTGELFF TRBJ2-2 TRBV10-3 . TRBD1
TGCAGCGTTGAAAATAACAGGGGGGACACCGGGGAGCTGTTTTTT CSVENNRGDTGELFF TRBJ2-2 TRBV29-1 few TRBD1
TGTGCCAGCAGTAACAGGGGGCGTCGGAACACTGAAGCTTTCTTT CASSNRGRRNTEAFF TRBJ1-1 TRBV28 many TRBD1
TGTGCCAGCAGGGCTCGGAGAAACTATGGCTACACCTTC CASRARRNYGYTF TRBJ1-2 TRBV6-5 . .